This T cell receptor (beta chain) was captured in a study of blood T cell repertoires in COVID-19. Study information: From T cells, B-cell-depleted T cells, or PBMCs came the material, which was cDNA or gDNA.

Germline CDR1 and CDR2: LGHDT and YNNKEL (reference sequence). The CDR3 has 14 amino acids. V was pared by 9 bases and J by 3 bases, with 14 bases between. Profiled with immunoSEQ multiplex PCR; TCRdb holds only in-frame clones, not every one. The top ten hold about 1.3% of the sample, which has a few hundred thousand clones, 70% to 90% seen once. The source of this sequence is an elderly man with acute or convalescent COVID-19. The sample was peripheral blood. The V and J genes are TRBV3-1 (or the pseudogene TRBV3-2) and TRBJ1-4; D possibly corresponds to TRBD1 (6 bases). The CDR3 loop reads CARFHRASNEKLFF. DNA for the CDR3: TGTGCCAGGTTTCACAGGGCCTCTAATGAAAAACTGTTTTTT.